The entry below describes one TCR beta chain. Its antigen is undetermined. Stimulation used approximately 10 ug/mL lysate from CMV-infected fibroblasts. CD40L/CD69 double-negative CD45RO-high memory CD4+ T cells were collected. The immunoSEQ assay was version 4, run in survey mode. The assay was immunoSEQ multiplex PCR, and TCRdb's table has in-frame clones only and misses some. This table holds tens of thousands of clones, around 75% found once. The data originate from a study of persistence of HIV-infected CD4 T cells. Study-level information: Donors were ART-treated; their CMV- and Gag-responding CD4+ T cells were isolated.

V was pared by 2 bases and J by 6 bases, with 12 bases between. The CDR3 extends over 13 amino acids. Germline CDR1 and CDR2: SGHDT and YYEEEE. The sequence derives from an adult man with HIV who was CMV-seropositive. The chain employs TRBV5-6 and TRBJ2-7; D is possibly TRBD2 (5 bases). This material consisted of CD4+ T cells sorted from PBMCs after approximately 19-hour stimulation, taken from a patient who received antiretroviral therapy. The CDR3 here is CASSLYAGGEQYF. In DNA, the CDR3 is TGTGCCAGCAGCTTATACGCGGGTGGCGAGCAGTACTTC.